This TCR beta chain was documented in a study of ipilimumab plus nivolumab after autologous stem cell transplantation. The overall study: Median doses per patient: four or five ipilimumab, 8 or 9 nivolumab.

TCRdb's copy holds only in-frame clones and misses some; the assay was immunoSEQ multiplex PCR. The table lists thousands of clones, roughly 76% of them singletons. Starting 14 to 28 days after autologous transplant, ipilimumab 1 mg/kg was given. General study findings and limits: TCR repertoire, Treg phenotype and gut microbiota reportedly support more study of this approach.

About this clone: The target antigen is unknown.

CDR3 size: 17 residues. Germline-derived CDR1 and CDR2 are ENHRY and SYGVKD. The V and J ends lost 1 base and 1 base respectively, with 13 bases between them. This TCR was sampled from a male donor with multiple myeloma. The sample was PBMCs, taken in a trial of ipilimumab plus nivolumab as post-transplant consolidation. The chain uses TRBV10-3 and TRBJ2-2; D ambiguous. The CDR3 loop is CAISEFYLDGNTGELFF. The CDR3 DNA follows: TGTGCCATCAGTGAGTTTTACCTGGACGGGAACACCGGGGAGCTGTTTTTT.